In its sample, the clone carrying this TCR beta chain was seen many times. CDR3 length equals 12 residues. V lost 4 bases to trimming and J lost 7 bases, with 11 bases between them. CDR1 and CDR2 (germline): MNHNS, SASEGT. Template material for TCR beta VDJ and CDR3 profiling consisted of genomic DNA. TCRdb recomputed calls from the reads with MiXCR, one row per CDR3 protein. The sample includes a few hundred thousand distinct CDR3 sequences, 30% to 40% seen only once; the top ten take around 1.1%. The sample originates from a study of CD8+CD57+ T cells in acquired aplastic anemia. Looking at the study overall: The sorted CD4+ and CD8+ cells yielded an average approximately 3 ug of DNA. An average of about 9.8 million reads for CD4+ cells was obtained from healthy donors.

This receptor was identified in a human donor in good health, serving as a control. Sequenced sample: sorted CD4+, CD8+, or CD8+CD57+ T cells (not recorded which) from PBMCs. This rearrangement joins TRBV6-1 to TRBJ2-7; D is possibly TRBD1 (6 bases). The CDR3 DNA is TGTGCCAGCAGTGCGGACAGACGAGAGCAGTACTTC. Amino acid sequence: CASSADRREQYF.